This TCR beta chain stems from a study of cytomegalovirus exposure and HLA in healthy donors. For the study at large: In a later analysis, the roughly 120 validation repertoires were reported to have used the same platform as the 666 first-cohort repertoires.

The germline V gene encodes CDR1 LGHNA and CDR2 YSLEER. J lost 7 bases, V lost 0 bases, and 7 bases had no gene match. The CDR3 totals 16 residues. Measured with immunoSEQ multiplex PCR; TCRdb has only the in-frame clones, and not every one. Here the sample spans more than 250,000 clones, around 90% being singletons. This TCR derives from a woman in her thirties in good health and CMV-seronegative. The specimen sequenced was PBMCs. The genes are TRBV4-3 and TRBJ1-4; 8 nucleotides align to TRBD1. The CDR3 sequence: CASSQDGNRGSEKLFF. Written as DNA, the CDR3 is TGCGCCAGCAGCCAAGATGGAAACAGGGGGTCTGAAAAACTGTTTTTT.